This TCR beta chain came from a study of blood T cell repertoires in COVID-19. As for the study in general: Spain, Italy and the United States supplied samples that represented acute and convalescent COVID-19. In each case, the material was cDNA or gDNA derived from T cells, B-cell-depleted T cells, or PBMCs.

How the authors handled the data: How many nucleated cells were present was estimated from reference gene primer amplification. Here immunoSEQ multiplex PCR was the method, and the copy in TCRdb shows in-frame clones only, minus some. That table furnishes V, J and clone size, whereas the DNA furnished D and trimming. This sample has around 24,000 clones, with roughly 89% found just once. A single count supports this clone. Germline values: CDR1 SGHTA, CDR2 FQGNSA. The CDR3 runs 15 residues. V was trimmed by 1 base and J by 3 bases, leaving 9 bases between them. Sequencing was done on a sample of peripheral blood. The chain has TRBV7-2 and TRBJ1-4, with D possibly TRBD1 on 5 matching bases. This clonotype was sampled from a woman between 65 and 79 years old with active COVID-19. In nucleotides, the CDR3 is TGTGCCAGCAGCTTAGAAACAGGCTCTAATGAAAAACTGTTTTTT. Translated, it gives CASSLETGSNEKLFF.